This entry features one T cell receptor beta chain sequence. Its matching antigen is unknown. With 4 bases removed from V and 2 bases from J, the gap between germline ends came to 12 bases. The CDR3 is 15 residues long. Germline V gene sequence: CDR1 MGHRA, CDR2 YSYEKL. The data were taken from a study of cytomegalovirus exposure and HLA in healthy donors. Study-level findings and limits: Clonal expansion was found to be greater in HLA-associated TCR beta chains than in equally common others in a later analysis.

The PCR employed 60 Vbeta primers together with 13 Jbeta primers. TCRdb keeps only in-frame clones here, not all; method: immunoSEQ multiplex PCR. The sample comprises about 160,000 clones, around 88% of which are singletons, and 0.85% rests with the top ten. V gene TRBV4-1 combines with J gene TRBJ1-3; D remains ambiguous. Sequenced sample: PBMCs. This sequence originates from a woman aged 25 to 39 in good health and CMV-seronegative. CDR3 sequence reads: CASSPEGRPGNTIYF. CDR3 bases: TGCGCCAGCAGCCCTGAGGGAAGACCTGGAAACACCATATATTTT.